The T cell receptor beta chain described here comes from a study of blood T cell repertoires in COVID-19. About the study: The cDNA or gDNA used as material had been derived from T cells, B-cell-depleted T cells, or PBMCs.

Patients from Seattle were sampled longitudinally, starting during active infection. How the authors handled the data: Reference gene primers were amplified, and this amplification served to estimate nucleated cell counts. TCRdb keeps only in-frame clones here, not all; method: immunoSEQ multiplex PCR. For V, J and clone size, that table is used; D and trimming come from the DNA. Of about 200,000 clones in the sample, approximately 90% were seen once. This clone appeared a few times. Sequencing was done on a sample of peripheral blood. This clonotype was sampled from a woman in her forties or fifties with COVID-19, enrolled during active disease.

CDR3 protein: CASTLQGMAFF. The CDR3, as DNA: TGTGCCAGCACCTTACAGGGTATGGCTTTCTTT. The chain has TRBV2 and TRBJ1-1, with a possible D match to TRBD1 (6 bases). The germline CDR1 and CDR2 sequences are SNHLY and FYNNEI. Trimming left V 7 bases short and J 11 bases short, with 14 bases between. The CDR3 has 11 amino acids. Using reference TRBV2 and TRBJ1-1 for the parts outside the CDR3, the full variable domain is EPEVTQTPSHQVTQMGQEVILRCVPISNHLYFYWYRQILGQKVEFLVSFYNNEISEKSEIFDDQFSVERPDGSNFTLKIRSTKLEDSAMYFCASTLQGMAFFGQGTRLTVV.